This T cell receptor (beta chain) was observed in a study of beta chain features in type 1 diabetes. General study results and limits: Researchers report that Type 1 diabetes patients had moderately but significantly shorter TCRB CDR3s across all four CD4+ subsets. Insertions at VDJ junctions were less frequent in type 1 diabetes patients. These patients also deleted more nucleotides at the same junctions.

This clone has a handful of counts. The target antigen is unknown. Germline CDR1 reads SGDLS; CDR2 reads YYNGEE. Between the trimmed V and J ends, which lost 0 bases and 2 bases, there was a span of 15 bases. The length of the CDR3 is 16 residues. Of the isolated RNA, all was reverse transcribed, and so the sequenced material was expressed TCRB transcripts. Sequencing was performed with immunoSEQ multiplex PCR; in TCRdb, only in-frame clones are kept and a portion is missing. The data contain 300,000 or so clones, over 11% of them singletons. Source material: naive CD4+ T cells from blood. The V and J genes are TRBV9 and TRBJ2-7; D remains unclear. This TCR derives from a man aged 25 to 40 with type 1 diabetes. CDR3 DNA sequence: TGTGCCAGCAGCGTAGGCGGCTCCACAAACGCCTACGAGCAGTACTTC. Its translation: CASSVGGSTNAYEQYF.